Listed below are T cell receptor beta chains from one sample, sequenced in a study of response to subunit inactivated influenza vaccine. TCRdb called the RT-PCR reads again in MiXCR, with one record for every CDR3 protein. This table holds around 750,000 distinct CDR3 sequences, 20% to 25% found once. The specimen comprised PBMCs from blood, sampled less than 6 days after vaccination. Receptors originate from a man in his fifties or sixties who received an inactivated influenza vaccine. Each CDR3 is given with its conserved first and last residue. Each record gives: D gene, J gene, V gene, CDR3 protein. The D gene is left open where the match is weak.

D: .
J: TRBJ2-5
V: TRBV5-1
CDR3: CASSPVGGRLLGETQYF

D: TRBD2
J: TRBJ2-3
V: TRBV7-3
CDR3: CASSLTLSGSGTDTQYF

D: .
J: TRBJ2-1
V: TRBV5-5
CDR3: CASSLASTAEQFF

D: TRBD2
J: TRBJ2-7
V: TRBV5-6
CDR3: CASSGPGLAGREQYF

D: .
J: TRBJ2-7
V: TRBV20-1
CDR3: CSARDPLSEQYF

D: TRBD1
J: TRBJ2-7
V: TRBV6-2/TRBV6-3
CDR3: CASSYRGQGAGYEQYF

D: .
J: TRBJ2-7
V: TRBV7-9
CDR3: CASSLAQVQYF

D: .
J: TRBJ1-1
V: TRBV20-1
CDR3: CSARRQGLFDTEAFF

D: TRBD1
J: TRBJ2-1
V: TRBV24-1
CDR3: CATSPDPGTGQFFYNEQFF

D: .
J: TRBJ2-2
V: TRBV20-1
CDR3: CSASFQRNTGELFF